Below are 19 T cell receptor beta chains sequenced from a single sample in a study of shared clonotypes between healthy human individuals. TCRdb's table, derived via immunoSEQ multiplex PCR, lists solely in-frame clones and lacks some. The data contain millions of clones, just over 90% of them singletons. Sequencing was performed on naive CD4+ T cells sorted from blood. Specified subset: CD45RA+ positively selected. The receptors were gathered from a young man in good health.

The V gene is TRBV7-2, the J gene TRBJ2-2; D is undetermined. The CDR3 has 15 residues. With 1 base removed from V and 4 bases from J, the gap between germline ends came to 10 bases. Germline V gene sequence: CDR1 SGHTA, CDR2 FQGNSA. The CDR3 spells CASSLEGYGTGELFF. Written as DNA, the CDR3 is TGTGCCAGCAGCTTAGAAGGGTACGGCACCGGGGAGCTGTTTTTT.

The chain links TRBV6-1 to TRBJ1-2; tentatively, D is TRBD1 (6 bases). Trimming shortened V by 2 bases and J by 0 bases, and 7 bases separated the two germline ends. Germline V gives CDR1 MNHNS, CDR2 SASEGT. The CDR3 spans 14 residues. The CDR3 DNA reads as TGTGCCAGCAGTGAATGGACAGCTAACTATGGCTACACCTTC. Its translation is CASSEWTANYGYTF.

As to this clone: The sample contains more than one DNA sequence encoding this CDR3. The chain employs TRBV7-9 and TRBJ2-5; 7 bases match TRBD2. There are 15 residues in the CDR3. Germline V gene sequence: CDR1 SEHNR, CDR2 FQNEAQ (reference sequence). With V trimmed by 2 bases and J by 1 base, 4 bases remained unmatched. Here the CDR3 DNA reads TGTGCCAGCAGCTTAAGGCTAGCGGCCCAAGAGACCCAGTACTTC. Protein: CASSLRLAAQETQYF.

The rearrangement links TRBV10-3 to TRBJ1-5; no clear D gene. The CDR3 has 15 amino acids. V was trimmed by 10 bases and J by 2 bases, leaving 18 bases between them. Germline CDR1 reads ENHRY; CDR2 reads SYGVKD. This chain's CDR3 is CASRPHGEGNQPQHF. In nucleotides, the CDR3 is TGTGCCAGCAGACCTCACGGGGAGGGCAATCAGCCCCAGCATTTT.

A word on this clone: This sample also contains other DNA sequences that code for the same CDR3. The chain uses TRBV20-1 and TRBJ1-2, with TRBD1 matching over 8 bases. Germline lookup yields CDR1 DFQATT and CDR2 SNEGSKA (reference sequence). CDR3 size: 11 residues. V gave up 4 bases and J gave up 6 bases; unmatched junction bases: 1. CDR3 DNA: TGCAGTGCTACAGGGGGCGATGGCTACACCTTC. This codes for CSATGGDGYTF.

To note about this clone: The sample contains more than one DNA sequence encoding this CDR3. The rearrangement links TRBV11-2 to TRBJ2-3; D gene uncertain. The CDR3 extends over 14 amino acids. The V gene lost 0 bases and the J gene lost 0 bases, with 4 bases spanning the gap. CDR1 SGHAT and CDR2 FQNNGV come from the germline V gene. The CDR3 nucleotides are TGTGCCAGCAGCTTAGACGGCAGCACAGATACGCAGTATTTT. It yields the protein CASSLDGSTDTQYF.

V gene TRBV7-8 combines with J gene TRBJ2-7, with D hard to call. The CDR3 has 16 amino acids. The germline gives CDR1 SGHVS, CDR2 FQNEAQ. V lost 0 bases, J lost 4 bases, and 16 bases lay in between. CDR3 protein: CASSLAAPPVGYEQYF. In nucleotides, the CDR3 is TGTGCCAGCAGCTTAGCGGCCCCCCCAGTGGGTTACGAGCAGTACTTC.

The chain couples TRBV28 to TRBJ2-1; 13 bases fit TRBD2. From germline, CDR1 is MDHEN and CDR2 SYDVKM. The V and J ends lost 5 bases and 8 bases, in that order; junction bases with no gene match: 9. The CDR3 has 16 amino acids. CDR3 in DNA: TGTGCCAGCAGTCCCCGGACTAGCGGGGGCGGGGATGAGCAGTTCTTC. It translates to CASSPRTSGGGDEQFF.

This chain uses TRBV5-4 with TRBJ2-1; 13 bases line up with TRBD2. Looked up from germline, CDR1 is SGHNT and CDR2 is YYREEE (reference sequence). With 4 bases clipped from V and 4 bases from J, the junction kept 5 bases outside the gene matches. The length of the CDR3 is 16 residues. CDR3 region: CASSLPGLAGYNEQFF. The CDR3 nucleotides read TGTGCCAGCAGCCTACCGGGACTAGCGGGATACAATGAGCAGTTCTTC.

This clone was counted once. V gene TRBV19 combines with J gene TRBJ2-1; D is perhaps TRBD2 (6 bases). V lost 1 base, J lost 8 bases, and 9 bases lay in between. The germline gives CDR1 LNHDA, CDR2 SQIVND (reference sequence). This CDR3 is built from 13 residues. The CDR3 DNA follows: TGTGCCAGTAGTATAGGGAGGGGTTATGAGCAGTTCTTC. Amino acid sequence: CASSIGRGYEQFF. The full variable domain, with the rest looked up from reference TRBV19 and TRBJ2-1, is DGGITQSPKYLFRKEGQNVTLSCEQNLNHDAMYWYRQDPGQGLRLIYYSQIVNDFQKGDIAEGYSVSREKKESFPLTVTSAQKNPTAFYLCASSIGRGYEQFFGPGTRLTVL.

As to this clone: The same CDR3 can be traced to other DNA sequences in this sample. The rearrangement links TRBV27 to TRBJ1-5; tentatively, D is TRBD1 (6 bases). CDR3 size: 14 residues. The V end lost 3 bases, the J end lost 4 bases, and 10 bases lay between the germline ends. The V gene's germline CDR1 is MNHEY and CDR2 SMNVEV (reference sequence). The CDR3 spells CASSFQGSNQPQHF. The DNA of the CDR3 is TGTGCCAGCAGTTTCCAGGGGTCAAATCAGCCCCAGCATTTT.

This chain uses TRBV5-4 with TRBJ2-3, with TRBD2 identical over 8 bases. The CDR3 has 19 amino acids. Germline V lookup: CDR1 SGHNT, CDR2 YYREEE (reference sequence). V shed 5 bases and J 1 base; nucleotides not matched to a gene: 18. The CDR3 DNA is TGTGCCAGCAGGCGGGGTAGCGGGATGGCTCTGGTGGGCACAGATACGCAGTATTTT. Translation gives CASRRGSGMALVGTDTQYF. Based on the CDR3 plus reference TRBV5-4 and TRBJ2-3, the full variable domain is ETGVTQSPTHLIKTRGQQVTLRCSSQSGHNTVSWYQQALGQGPQFIFQYYREEENGRGNFPPRFSGLQFPNYSSELNVNALELDDSALYLCASRRGSGMALVGTDTQYFGPGTRLTVL.

CDR3 nucleotides: TGTGCCACCAGCAGAGATCGGGGACTAGCGGGAGGGGAAGGTGAGACCCAGTACTTC. It is translated as CATSRDRGLAGGEGETQYF. The chain employs TRBV15 and TRBJ2-5, with 16 bases aligning to TRBD2. This CDR3 comprises 19 residues. Trimming cost V 0 bases and J 5 bases; bases outside gene matches: 9. CDR1 is LNHNV, CDR2 YYDKDF, per germline (reference sequence). Based on the CDR3 plus reference TRBV15 and TRBJ2-5, the full variable domain is DAMVIQNPRYQVTQFGKPVTLSCSQTLNHNVMYWYQQKSSQAPKLLFHYYDKDFNNEADTPDNFQSRRPNTSFCFLDIRSPGLGDTAMYLCATSRDRGLAGGEGETQYFGPGTRLLVL.

The chain combines TRBV10-1 with TRBJ1-1; 9 nucleotides match TRBD1. The germline V gene has CDR1 WNHNN and CDR2 SYGVQD (reference sequence). This CDR3 has 15 amino acids. V dropped 4 bases and J dropped 1; count of bases not matched to a gene: 4. CDR3 DNA sequence: TGCGCCAGCAGTGGGACAGGGGACAAGAACACTGAAGCTTTCTTT. Protein sequence: CASSGTGDKNTEAFF.

With respect to this clone: In the same sample, other DNA sequences code for this CDR3. J is TRBJ1-4 and V is TRBV5-1, with a tentative D call TRBD1 (5 bases). This CDR3 has 15 residues. The germline V gene has CDR1 SGHRS and CDR2 YFSETQ. V lost 4 bases and J lost 0, with 10 bases in between. The CDR3 coding sequence is TGCGCCAGCAGCCTCTCGACAGCAACTAATGAAAAACTGTTTTTT. This gives the protein CASSLSTATNEKLFF.

The gene calls are TRBV11-1 and TRBJ1-3, with D uncertain. V lost 5 bases and J lost 0, with 11 bases in between. CDR1 and CDR2 from the germline V gene are SGHAT and FQDESV (reference sequence). The CDR3 spans 15 residues. CDR3 nucleotides: TGTGCCAGCAGCCGGGATTTAGACTCTGGAAACACCATATATTTT. Translation gives CASSRDLDSGNTIYF.

This clone appeared a few times. V and J are TRBV6-1 and TRBJ1-6, with unresolved D. CDR3 length: 12 residues. Germline CDR1 MNHNS, CDR2 SASEGT. V was shortened by 1 base and J by 11 bases, with 6 bases between the two germline ends. The CDR3 loop reads CASSEEGTPLHF. CDR3 coding DNA: TGTGCCAGCAGTGAAGAAGGAACACCCCTCCACTTT.

V and J are TRBV28 and TRBJ1-2; 11 bases fit TRBD1. The germline V gene has CDR1 MDHEN and CDR2 SYDVKM. CDR3 length equals 13 residues. Losses at the gene ends were 6 bases for V and 4 bases for J; bases not matched to a gene: 1. Here the CDR3 reads CASRGQGAYGYTF. The DNA of the CDR3 is TGTGCCAGCAGAGGACAGGGGGCCTATGGCTACACCTTC.

The chain uses TRBV23-1 and TRBJ2-1; D unresolved. TRBV23-1 is labeled an ORF, and its function is uncertain. The CDR3 contains 18 residues. The germline V and J ends were trimmed by 2 bases and 0 bases, with 17 bases remaining between them. CDR3 nucleotide sequence: TGCGCCAGCAGTCAACCACCCCGGGTGGCCGCCTCCTACAATGAGCAGTTCTTC. It yields the protein CASSQPPRVAASYNEQFF.